The T cell receptor beta chain under discussion was sequenced for a study of blood T cell repertoires in COVID-19. Study context: Some COVID-19 samples were acute and others convalescent; all came from the United States, Italy and Spain. The analysed material was cDNA or gDNA that came from T cells, B-cell-depleted T cells, or PBMCs.

Generated by immunoSEQ multiplex PCR, the TCRdb table keeps only in-frame clones and is missing some. Of about 64,000 clones listed, around 89% are singletons. V lost 2 bases, J lost 7 bases, and 15 bases lay in between. CDR1 and CDR2 (germline): LGHNA, YNFKEQ. The CDR3 extends over 15 amino acids. The TCR sequence derives from a middle-aged woman who had recovered from COVID-19. The chain combines TRBV4-2 with TRBJ2-1; D might be TRBD1 (8 bases). The sample comprised PBMCs or T cells enriched from blood (not recorded which). The CDR3 loop is CASSQQGARENEQFF. The CDR3 nucleotides are TGTGCCAGCAGCCAACAGGGGGCGCGGGAGAATGAGCAGTTCTTC.